This TCR beta chain was sequenced in a study of Graves' ophthalmopathy and Graves' hyperthyroidism. For the study at large: Stable hyperthyroidism was defined by absence of ophthalmopathy within 18 months of follow-up.

Patients were excluded if they had other autoimmune diseases or uncontrolled infections, and likewise if pregnancy or lactation applied. Broader study findings: Stable hyperthyroidism and ophthalmopathy were told apart by a 13-signature model, which achieved 85% to 90% sensitivity and around 80% specificity. Most expanded clonotypes from thyroid (those above 0.001 frequency) were also found in blood.

About this clonotype: No antigen is known for it.

RNA transcripts served as template for amplifying TCR beta CDR3 sequences. In the first round, RT-PCR was carried out with HTBI primers, and a multiplex PCR formed the second round. MiXCR, run by TCRdb on the multiplex PCR reads, gives a single entry per CDR3 protein. The sample lists about 1.2 million distinct CDR3 sequences, about two fifths seen once, with 8.5% to 14% in the top ten. Sequencing was done on a sample of peripheral blood or thyroid tissue (not recorded which). The TCR comes from an adult man with Graves' hyperthyroidism.

CDR3 loop: CASSQPRASGRYNSPLHF. The CDR3 coding sequence is TGTGCCAGCAGCCAACCAAGGGCCTCAGGGAGGTATAATTCACCCCTCCACTTT. The chain carries TRBV7-2 and TRBJ1-6, with D possibly matching TRBD1 (5 bases). The CDR3 sequence is 18 residues long. Deletions cut 5 bases from V and 4 bases from J, with 21 bases between. Germline V gene sequence: CDR1 SGHTA, CDR2 FQGNSA.